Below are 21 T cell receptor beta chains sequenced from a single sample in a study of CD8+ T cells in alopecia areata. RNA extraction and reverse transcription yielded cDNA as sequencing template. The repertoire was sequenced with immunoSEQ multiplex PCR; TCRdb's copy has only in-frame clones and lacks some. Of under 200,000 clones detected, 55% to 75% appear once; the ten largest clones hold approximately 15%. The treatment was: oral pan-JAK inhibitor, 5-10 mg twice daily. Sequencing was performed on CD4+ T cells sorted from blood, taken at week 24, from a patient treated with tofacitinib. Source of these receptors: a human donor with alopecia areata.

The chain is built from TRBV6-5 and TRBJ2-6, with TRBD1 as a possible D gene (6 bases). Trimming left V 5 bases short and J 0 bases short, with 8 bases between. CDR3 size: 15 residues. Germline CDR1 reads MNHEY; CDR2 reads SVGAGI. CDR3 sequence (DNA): TGTGCCAGCAGTCGGGACAACTCTGGGGCCAACGTCCTGACTTTC. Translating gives CASSRDNSGANVLTF.

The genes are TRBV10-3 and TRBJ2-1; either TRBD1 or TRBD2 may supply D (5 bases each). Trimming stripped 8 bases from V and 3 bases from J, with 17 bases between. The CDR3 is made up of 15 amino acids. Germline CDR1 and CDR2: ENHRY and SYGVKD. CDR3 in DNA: TGTGCCATCGGGCAGAGAGGGGTCCGCTACAATGAGCAGTTCTTC. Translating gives CAIGQRGVRYNEQFF.

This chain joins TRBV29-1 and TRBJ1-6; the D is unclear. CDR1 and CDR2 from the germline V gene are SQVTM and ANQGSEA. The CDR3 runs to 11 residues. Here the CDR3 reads CKSSYNSPLHF. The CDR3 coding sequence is TGCAAGAGCTCCTATAATTCACCCCTCCACTTT. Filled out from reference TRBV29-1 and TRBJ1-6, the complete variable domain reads SAVISQKPSRDICQRGTSLTIQCQVDSQVTMMFWYRQQPGQSLTLIATANQGSEATYESGFVIDKFPISRPNLTFSTLTVSNMSPEDSSIYLCKSSYNSPLHFGNGTRLTVT.

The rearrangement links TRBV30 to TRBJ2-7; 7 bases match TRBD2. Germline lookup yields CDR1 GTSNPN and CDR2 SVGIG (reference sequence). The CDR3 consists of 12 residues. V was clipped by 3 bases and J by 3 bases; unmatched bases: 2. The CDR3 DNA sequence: TGTGCCTGGAGCGGGGGGAACTACGAGCAGTACTTC. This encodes CAWSGGNYEQYF. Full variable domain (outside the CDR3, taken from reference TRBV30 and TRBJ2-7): SQTIHQWPATLVQPVGSPLSLECTVEGTSNPNLYWYRQAAGRGLQLLFYSVGIGQISSEVPQNLSASRPQDRQFILSSKKLLLSDSGFYLCAWSGGNYEQYFGPGTRLTVT.

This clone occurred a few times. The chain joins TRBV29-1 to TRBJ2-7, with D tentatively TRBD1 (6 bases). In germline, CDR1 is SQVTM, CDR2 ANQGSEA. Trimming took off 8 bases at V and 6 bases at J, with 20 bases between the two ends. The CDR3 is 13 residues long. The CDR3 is CSTRQGLVGEQYF. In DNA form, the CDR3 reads TGCAGCACCCGTCAGGGGTTGGTGGGCGAGCAGTACTTC.

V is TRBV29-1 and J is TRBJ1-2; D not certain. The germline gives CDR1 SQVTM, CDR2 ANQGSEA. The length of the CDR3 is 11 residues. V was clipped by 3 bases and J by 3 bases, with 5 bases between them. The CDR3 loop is CSVEMDYGYTF. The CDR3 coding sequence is TGCAGCGTTGAGATGGACTATGGCTACACCTTC.

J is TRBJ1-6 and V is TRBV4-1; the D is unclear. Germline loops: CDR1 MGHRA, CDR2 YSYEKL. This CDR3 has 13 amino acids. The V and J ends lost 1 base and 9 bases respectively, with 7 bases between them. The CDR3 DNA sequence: TGCGCCAGCAGCCAAGCCTATGGTTCACCCCTCCACTTT. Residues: CASSQAYGSPLHF.

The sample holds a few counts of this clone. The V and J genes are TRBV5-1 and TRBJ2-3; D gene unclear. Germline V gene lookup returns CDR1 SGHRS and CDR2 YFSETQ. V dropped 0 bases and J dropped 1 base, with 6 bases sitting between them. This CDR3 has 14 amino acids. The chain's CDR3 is CASSLDARTDTQYF. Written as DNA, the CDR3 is TGCGCCAGCAGCTTGGATGCGCGCACAGATACGCAGTATTTT.

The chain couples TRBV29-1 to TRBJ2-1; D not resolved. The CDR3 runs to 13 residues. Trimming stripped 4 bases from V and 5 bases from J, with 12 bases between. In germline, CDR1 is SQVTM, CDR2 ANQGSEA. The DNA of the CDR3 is TGCAGCGTTGTTCTCCCGGTTAACAATGAGCAGTTCTTC. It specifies CSVVLPVNNEQFF.

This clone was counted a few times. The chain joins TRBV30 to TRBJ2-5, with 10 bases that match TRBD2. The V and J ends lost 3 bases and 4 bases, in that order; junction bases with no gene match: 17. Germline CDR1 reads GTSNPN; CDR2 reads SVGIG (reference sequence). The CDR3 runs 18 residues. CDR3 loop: CAWRRPRRTSGGGETQYF. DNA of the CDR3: TGTGCCTGGAGGAGGCCCCGGCGGACTAGCGGTGGAGGAGAGACCCAGTACTTC.

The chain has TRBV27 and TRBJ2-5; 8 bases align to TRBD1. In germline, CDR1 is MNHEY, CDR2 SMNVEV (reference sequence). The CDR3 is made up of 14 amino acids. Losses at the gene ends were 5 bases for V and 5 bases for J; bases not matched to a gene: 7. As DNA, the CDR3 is TGTGCCAGCAGTGATGAGACAGGGGAGGAGACCCAGTACTTC. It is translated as CASSDETGEETQYF.

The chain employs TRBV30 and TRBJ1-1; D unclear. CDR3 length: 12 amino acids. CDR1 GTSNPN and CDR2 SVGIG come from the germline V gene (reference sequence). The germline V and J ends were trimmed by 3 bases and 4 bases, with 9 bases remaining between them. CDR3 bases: TGTGCCTGGAGCCGAGTGGGCACTGAAGCTTTCTTT. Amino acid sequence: CAWSRVGTEAFF.

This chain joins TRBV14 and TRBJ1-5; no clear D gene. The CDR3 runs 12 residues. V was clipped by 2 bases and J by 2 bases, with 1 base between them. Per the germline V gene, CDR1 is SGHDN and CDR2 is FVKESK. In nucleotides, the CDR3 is TGTGCCAGCAGCCAACGCAATCAGCCCCAGCATTTT. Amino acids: CASSQRNQPQHF.

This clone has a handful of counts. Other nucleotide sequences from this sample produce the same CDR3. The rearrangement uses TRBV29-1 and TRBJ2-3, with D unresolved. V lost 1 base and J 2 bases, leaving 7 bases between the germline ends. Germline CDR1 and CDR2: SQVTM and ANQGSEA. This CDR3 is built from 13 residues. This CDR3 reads CSVEGRYTDTQYF. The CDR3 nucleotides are TGCAGCGTTGAAGGGCGTTACACAGATACGCAGTATTTT.

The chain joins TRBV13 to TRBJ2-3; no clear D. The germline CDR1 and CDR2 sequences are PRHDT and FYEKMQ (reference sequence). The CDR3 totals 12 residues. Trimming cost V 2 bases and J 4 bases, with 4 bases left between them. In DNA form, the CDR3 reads TGTGCCAGCAGCTTACTGGCAGATACGCAGTATTTT. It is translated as CASSLLADTQYF.

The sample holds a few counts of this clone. CDR3 residues: CASSDSTGHYGYTF. CDR3 coding DNA: TGTGCCAGCAGCGATTCGACAGGCCACTATGGCTACACCTTC. V usage is TRBV2 and J usage is TRBJ1-2, with D perhaps TRBD1 (6 bases). The V end lost 6 bases, the J end lost 3 bases, and 14 bases lay between the germline ends. The CDR3 is made up of 14 amino acids. Germline V gives CDR1 SNHLY, CDR2 FYNNEI.

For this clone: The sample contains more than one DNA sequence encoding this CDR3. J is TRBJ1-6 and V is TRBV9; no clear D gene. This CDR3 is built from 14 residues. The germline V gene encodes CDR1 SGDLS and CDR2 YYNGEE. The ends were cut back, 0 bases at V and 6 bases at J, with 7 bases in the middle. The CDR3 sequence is CASSVGGSNSPLHF. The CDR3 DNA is TGTGCCAGCAGCGTAGGGGGTTCTAATTCACCCCTCCACTTT.

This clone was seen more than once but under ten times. The CDR3 DNA sequence: TGTGCCAGTAAGAGGTTGGCTAATGAAAAACTGTTTTTT. This gives the protein CASKRLANEKLFF. The chain joins TRBV19 to TRBJ1-4; the D is unclear. The germline V gene has CDR1 LNHDA and CDR2 SQIVND (reference sequence). V shed 7 bases and J shed 3 bases, with 9 bases lying between them. This CDR3 has 13 amino acids.

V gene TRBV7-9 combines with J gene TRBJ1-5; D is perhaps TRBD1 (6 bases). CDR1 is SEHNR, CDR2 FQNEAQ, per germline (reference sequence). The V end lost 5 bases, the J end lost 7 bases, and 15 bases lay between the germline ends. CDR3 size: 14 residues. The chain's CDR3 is CASSAQGRGQPQHF. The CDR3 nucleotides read TGTGCCAGCAGCGCGCAGGGGCGGGGGCAGCCCCAGCATTTT.

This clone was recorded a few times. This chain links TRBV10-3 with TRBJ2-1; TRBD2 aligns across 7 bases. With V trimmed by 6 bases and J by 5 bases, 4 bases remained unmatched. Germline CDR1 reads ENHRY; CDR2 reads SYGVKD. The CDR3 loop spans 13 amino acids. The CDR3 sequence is CAISAGVDNEQFF. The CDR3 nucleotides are TGTGCCATCAGCGCGGGAGTAGACAATGAGCAGTTCTTC.

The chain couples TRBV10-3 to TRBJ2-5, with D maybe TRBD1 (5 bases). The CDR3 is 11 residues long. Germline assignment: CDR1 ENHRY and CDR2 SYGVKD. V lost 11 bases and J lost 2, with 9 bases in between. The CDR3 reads CASRVQETQYF. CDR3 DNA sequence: TGTGCCTCCAGGGTACAAGAGACCCAGTACTTC.